Listed below are T cell receptor beta chains from one sample, sequenced in a study of patients and donors after allogeneic stem cell transplantation. TCRdb passed the RT-PCR reads through MiXCR, listing each CDR3 protein once. The sample carries fewer than 200,000 distinct CDR3 sequences, 30% recorded once. Sequences were obtained from blood, either unsorted or a sorted T cell fraction (not recorded which). Receptors originate from a human donor who was either an allogeneic HSCT recipient or a stem cell or donor lymphocyte infusion donor (not recorded which). It is not recorded whose cells these are; they may come from a transplant donor. The conserved cysteine and the conserved F or W are not part of the CDR3 here. D genes are given only for firm matches. Rows may omit the clone size; those that give it use once, few, many or a size class.

cdr3_aa: SARDRDRGTDTQY
cdr3_length: 13
d_call: TRBD1
v_call: TRBV20-1
clone_size: NA

cdr3_aa: SASRSGGAGYELF
cdr3_length: 13
d_call: TRBD1
v_call: TRBV20-1
clone_size: NA

cdr3_aa: SARDVGYT
cdr3_length: 8
d_call: NA
v_call: TRBV20-1
clone_size: few

cdr3_aa: ASVWGNGYTEQF
cdr3_length: 12
d_call: NA
v_call: TRBV18
clone_size: NA

cdr3_aa: ASTGTFNSYEQY
cdr3_length: 12
d_call: NA
v_call: TRBV28
clone_size: NA

cdr3_aa: ASSSRQGKGAYEQY
cdr3_length: 14
d_call: TRBD1
v_call: TRBV12-3/TRBV12-4
clone_size: NA

cdr3_aa: ASSLAGHLGEKLF
cdr3_length: 13
d_call: NA
v_call: TRBV7-9
clone_size: NA

cdr3_aa: ASSVAPGDEQF
cdr3_length: 11
d_call: NA
v_call: TRBV9
clone_size: NA

cdr3_aa: AWSKGQPGNTIY
cdr3_length: 12
d_call: NA
v_call: TRBV30
clone_size: NA

cdr3_aa: ASSQTPGRPNTEAF
cdr3_length: 14
d_call: NA
v_call: TRBV3-1
clone_size: NA

cdr3_aa: AWSKRTGLNEKLF
cdr3_length: 13
d_call: TRBD1
v_call: TRBV30
clone_size: few

cdr3_aa: ASSLKGQASYEQY
cdr3_length: 13
d_call: TRBD1
v_call: TRBV27
clone_size: NA

cdr3_aa: ASTLQGSDTQY
cdr3_length: 11
d_call: TRBD1
v_call: TRBV5-1
clone_size: NA

cdr3_aa: ASMRGGSGSTDTQY
cdr3_length: 14
d_call: NA
v_call: TRBV11-2
clone_size: few

cdr3_aa: ASGRGGNQPQH
cdr3_length: 11
d_call: NA
v_call: TRBV6-6
clone_size: many

cdr3_aa: ASSYLGTRLRETQY
cdr3_length: 14
d_call: TRBD2
v_call: TRBV6-5
clone_size: NA

cdr3_aa: ASTQQGETQY
cdr3_length: 10
d_call: NA
v_call: TRBV5-1
clone_size: NA

cdr3_aa: ASSLGTSPFV
cdr3_length: 10
d_call: TRBD2
v_call: TRBV7-9
clone_size: NA

cdr3_aa: ASSFYRGDNTEAF
cdr3_length: 13
d_call: NA
v_call: TRBV11-2
clone_size: few

cdr3_aa: ASRGKGIAGVPLNEQF
cdr3_length: 16
d_call: TRBD2
v_call: TRBV28
clone_size: once

cdr3_aa: ASSPDSYNTEAF
cdr3_length: 12
d_call: NA
v_call: TRBV7-9
clone_size: few

cdr3_aa: ASRFQVSGANVLT
cdr3_length: 13
d_call: NA
v_call: TRBV5-8
clone_size: few

cdr3_aa: ASSDLGRLSYGYT
cdr3_length: 13
d_call: NA
v_call: TRBV27
clone_size: few

cdr3_aa: ASRQIWGDGQPQH
cdr3_length: 13
d_call: NA
v_call: TRBV28
clone_size: many

cdr3_aa: ASAIRLADYNEQF
cdr3_length: 13
d_call: TRBD2
v_call: TRBV12-5
clone_size: NA

cdr3_aa: ASSYLTGTEAF
cdr3_length: 11
d_call: NA
v_call: TRBV6-2/TRBV6-3
clone_size: NA

cdr3_aa: ASSLGDTEAF
cdr3_length: 10
d_call: NA
v_call: TRBV12-3/TRBV12-4
clone_size: few

cdr3_aa: SVANRVEQY
cdr3_length: 9
d_call: NA
v_call: TRBV20-1
clone_size: NA

cdr3_aa: ASSLVPSGKDTQY
cdr3_length: 13
d_call: TRBD2
v_call: TRBV5-5
clone_size: few

cdr3_aa: ASSQVTGIVLYGYT
cdr3_length: 14
d_call: NA
v_call: TRBV4-3
clone_size: few

cdr3_aa: AWSVQGAEKLF
cdr3_length: 11
d_call: TRBD1
v_call: TRBV30
clone_size: many

cdr3_aa: ASSKRGTIGELF
cdr3_length: 12
d_call: NA
v_call: TRBV4-2
clone_size: many

cdr3_aa: ATEREVYNEQF
cdr3_length: 11
d_call: TRBD2
v_call: TRBV28
clone_size: NA

cdr3_aa: ASRSRLARY
cdr3_length: 9
d_call: TRBD2
v_call: TRBV7-8
clone_size: few

cdr3_aa: ASSLGGTTEAF
cdr3_length: 11
d_call: NA
v_call: TRBV12-3/TRBV12-4
clone_size: NA

cdr3_aa: ASKKHDNTEAF
cdr3_length: 11
d_call: NA
v_call: TRBV6-5
clone_size: NA

cdr3_aa: ASSERQGAEQY
cdr3_length: 11
d_call: TRBD1
v_call: TRBV25-1
clone_size: NA

cdr3_aa: ASSFTYTGELF
cdr3_length: 11
d_call: NA
v_call: TRBV27
clone_size: NA

cdr3_aa: SAHIAGIGNQPQH
cdr3_length: 13
d_call: NA
v_call: TRBV20-1
clone_size: NA

cdr3_aa: ASSLNSGPTYNEQF
cdr3_length: 14
d_call: TRBD2
v_call: TRBV11-2
clone_size: NA

cdr3_aa: ATSDSSKSNEQF
cdr3_length: 12
d_call: NA
v_call: TRBV24-1
clone_size: few

cdr3_aa: ASSLGTFMNTEAF
cdr3_length: 13
d_call: NA
v_call: TRBV7-9
clone_size: NA

cdr3_aa: SATGPPPYNEQF
cdr3_length: 12
d_call: NA
v_call: TRBV20-1
clone_size: NA

cdr3_aa: ASSHPTGLEDYGYT
cdr3_length: 14
d_call: NA
v_call: TRBV4-1
clone_size: NA

cdr3_aa: ASSLDATVNTIY
cdr3_length: 12
d_call: NA
v_call: TRBV5-1
clone_size: NA

cdr3_aa: AITSSLGQETQY
cdr3_length: 12
d_call: NA
v_call: TRBV10-3
clone_size: NA

cdr3_aa: AISEFLLSYNEQF
cdr3_length: 13
d_call: NA
v_call: TRBV10-3
clone_size: few

cdr3_aa: ASSGDRVEAF
cdr3_length: 10
d_call: TRBD1
v_call: TRBV28
clone_size: few

cdr3_aa: SLRDRDSYGYT
cdr3_length: 11
d_call: TRBD1
v_call: TRBV29-1
clone_size: few

cdr3_aa: ASSLGLGRKSSYEQY
cdr3_length: 15
d_call: NA
v_call: TRBV11-1
clone_size: few